This T cell receptor beta chain was identified during a study of T cells in Graves' hyperthyroidism and ophthalmopathy (dated by TCRdb to between 2018 and 2021). Context from the whole study: Peripheral blood samples were taken at initial diagnosis, before any treatment was given. Once sampling was done, hyperthyroidism patients were given methimazole at a starting dose of 30 mg daily, whereas ophthalmopathy patients were given high-dose intravenous methylprednisolone. The 90 to 100 discovery patients were randomly divided into training and test sets at a 7:3 ratio. A discovery cohort of fewer than 110 patients, 43 with Graves' ophthalmopathy and more than 55 with stable Graves' hyperthyroidism, was used to find distinguishing TCR V-J signatures. TCR Vbeta CDR3 sequencing of 130 to 150 peripheral blood samples (over 40 ophthalmopathy, about 74 hyperthyroidism and 17 progressor patients) is reported in the paper. Whether ophthalmopathy could be predicted prospectively was tested in an independent validation cohort made up of roughly 20 hyperthyroidism patients plus 17 patients who later progressed to ophthalmopathy. In addition, the study compared T-cell repertoires in thyroid tissue and in blood from a handful of Graves' hyperthyroidism patients. The paper as a whole reports these results and caveats: Most expanded thyroid clonotypes (frequency above 0.001) were also detected in blood, a finding suggesting that blood repertoires may reflect thyroid immune responses. A model built on a 13 V-J signature distinguished ophthalmopathy from stable hyperthyroidism, reaching 87.88% sensitivity and about 81% specificity in cross-validation and 80%/75% in testing. Sample size was not statistically predetermined, and blinding of investigators to group allocation was not performed. During validation, the model predicted progression to ophthalmopathy a median of approximately 6.5 months ahead of onset, with 60% to 71% sensitivity and 72% to 85% specificity.

Amplification of TCR beta CDR3 regions was carried out from RNA transcripts. The TCR CDR3 was subjected to a first round of RT-PCR using the HTBI primer set and the Qiagen OneStep RT-PCR kit. Libraries were constructed in a second round of multiplex PCR, after which size selection and purification were carried out. Sequencing of the libraries was done on an Illumina HiSeq2000 using paired-end 100 bp reads. The published analysis was carried out like this. Raw data were processed with SOAPnuke, discarding reads with adapters, uncalled bases, mean Phred below 15, or no exact constant-primer or identifier match. COPE v1.2.5 was used to merge high-quality paired reads, and clonotypes were defined as unique nucleotide sequences. MiTCR v1.1 was used to align the clonotypes against IMGT TRBV, TRBD and TRBJ reference segments. Analysis was restricted to V-J combinations with a frequency above 0.0001, which covered 98% to 99.2% of repertoires. A TCS score was defined as the ratio between F50 (clonal expansion) and ExV (chaos), using BLOSUM62-based TCRdist between CDR3 peptides within each V-J. Welch's t-statistics and random forest reduced around 510 V-J features to 10 to 15, which were used in a naive Bayes classifier (R e1071). Using fastp at Q25 and MiXCR, TCRdb reprocessed the public reads and kept productive beta chains. A single entry per CDR3 protein holds the most common genes and DNA from its merged rows. These V and J calls derive from TCRdb rather than the authors' analysis. In this sample the table shows about 420,000 distinct CDR3 sequences, more than 15% of which occur a single time. The ten largest clones represent about 14% of the sample.

This clonotype has at least ten counts. It has no known antigen specificity. No clone much larger than this one lies a single base away; base qualities are absent. Stable Graves' hyperthyroidism was defined as no progression to ophthalmopathy during 18 months of follow-up. The hyperthyroidism patients were between 18 and 65 years old and newly diagnosed, with a disease duration of less than 2 months. Patients with uncontrolled infections, other autoimmune diseases, pregnancy or lactation were excluded. Diagnoses were established on the basis of clinical symptoms, serum thyroxine and TRAb, thyroid ultrasound, and orbital computed tomography. Ficoll-Paque density gradient centrifugation was used to isolate PBMCs from around 10 ml of fresh peripheral blood. Total RNA was extracted with Trizol reagent, and quality was checked on an Agilent 2100 Bioanalyzer. This sequence originates from a woman under 30 with Graves' hyperthyroidism. The sequenced material came from blood.

The DNA sequence follows: TGTGCCAGCAGAGCAACGACACGGAACACTGAAGCTTTCTTT. This gives the protein CASRATTRNTEAFF. The rearrangement combines TRBV27 with TRBJ1-1; the D gene assignment is ambiguous. V is shortened by 6 bases, J by 1 base, and the region joining them spans 12 bases. From the cysteine through the phenylalanine, the CDR3 covers 14 amino acids. The CDR3 DNA has 42 bases and is translated from base 1. Via the germline V gene (reference sequence), CDR1 is MNHEY and CDR2 SMNVEV.